Listed here are 22 T cell receptor beta chains from one sample, sequenced in a study of CD8 T cells in Susac syndrome. The RNA, roughly 0.45 to 1 ug, was put through reverse transcription using random hexamers. TCRdb re-analysed the immunoSEQ multiplex PCR reads in MiXCR, keeping a single row per CDR3 protein. The sample has some 130,000 distinct CDR3 sequences; 94% are singletons. The sample consisted of CD4+ T cells from PBMCs. The receptors derive from a human donor with multiple sclerosis.

V gene TRBV10-3 combines with J gene TRBJ2-2, with no clear D. V was shortened by 0 bases and J by 6 bases, with 8 bases between the two germline ends. Germline lookup yields CDR1 ENHRY and CDR2 SYGVKD. The CDR3 sequence is 14 residues long. The DNA of the CDR3 is TGTGCCATCAGTGAGTCGACCGGGTCCGGGGAGCTGTTTTTT. It encodes CAISESTGSGELFF.

The J gene is TRBJ1-2, the V gene TRBV12-3 or TRBV12-4; D ambiguous. V was pared by 3 bases and J by 4 bases, with 15 bases between. CDR3 length equals 15 residues. The CDR3 nucleotides read TGTGCCAGCAGTTTCGGACGGGTTCCGGGCTATGGCTACACCTTC. It translates to CASSFGRVPGYGYTF.

The V and J genes are TRBV20-1 and TRBJ2-1; 13 bases are a match to TRBD2. This CDR3 is 17 amino acids long. J was trimmed by 9 bases and V by 4 bases; bases with no gene match: 15. The germline gives CDR1 DFQATT, CDR2 SNEGSKA (reference sequence). CDR3 coding DNA: TGCAGTGCTATACCCACGGGACTAGCGGGGTGGGGGGGTGAGCAGTTCTTC. Amino acids: CSAIPTGLAGWGGEQFF.

The CDR3 protein is CASSLITDTQYF. CDR3 in DNA: TGTGCCAGCAGTCTAATCACAGATACGCAGTATTTT. The chain recombines TRBV7-9 with TRBJ2-3; no firm D call. Germline V lookup: CDR1 SEHNR, CDR2 FQNEAQ (reference sequence). Trimming pared 6 bases from V and 2 bases from J, leaving 6 bases between. The CDR3 sequence is 12 residues long.

V usage is TRBV3-1 and J usage is TRBJ1-1; TRBD1 might be the D (6 bases). The CDR3 consists of 15 residues. Trimming took 4 bases from V and 3 from J, leaving 15 bases between them. Germline assignment: CDR1 LGHDT and CDR2 YNNKEL (reference sequence). The CDR3 bases are TGTGCCAGCAGCCGTTCAGGGGCGGGTGACACTGAAGCTTTCTTT. Residues: CASSRSGAGDTEAFF.

Note on this clonotype: A junction end diverges from the germline sequence, so it may reflect a read error. J is TRBJ1-2 and V is TRBV5-6, with 7 bases that match TRBD1. This CDR3 region has 12 residues. The germline gives CDR1 SGHDT, CDR2 YYEEEE. CDR3 residues: CASSLLNGQVAF. CDR3 bases: TGTGCCAGCAGCCTATTAAATGGACAGGTTGCCTTC.

V is TRBV4-3 and J is TRBJ1-1; no reliable D call. The CDR3 is made up of 17 amino acids. CDR1 is LGHNA, CDR2 YSLEER, per germline. Trimming took 0 bases from V and 4 from J, leaving 18 bases between them. The CDR3 sequence: CASSQDVGRSIGTEAFF. CDR3 coding DNA: TGCGCCAGCAGCCAAGATGTGGGCAGGTCGATCGGCACTGAAGCTTTCTTT.

CDR3: CASTRQGFNTGELFF. The DNA of the CDR3 is TGTGCCAGCACTCGCCAGGGATTCAACACCGGGGAGCTGTTTTTT. This chain links TRBV6-2 or TRBV6-3 with TRBJ2-2; D perhaps matches TRBD1 (5 bases). Trimming pared 7 bases from V and 2 bases from J, leaving 14 bases between. There are 15 residues in the CDR3. Germline CDR1 MNHEY, CDR2 SVGEGT.

The genes are TRBV19 and TRBJ1-5; D gene ambiguous. Germline values: CDR1 LNHDA, CDR2 SQIVND (reference sequence). Trimming shortened V by 5 bases and J by 5 bases, and 10 bases separated the two germline ends. The CDR3 length is 13 residues. The CDR3 loop reads CASSLGKYQPQHF. Here the CDR3 DNA reads TGTGCCAGTAGTCTGGGAAAATATCAGCCCCAGCATTTT.

J is TRBJ2-2 and V is TRBV7-9, with D uncertain. The CDR3 contains 14 residues. Germline V CDR1 and CDR2: SEHNR, FQNEAQ (reference sequence). Deletions cut 1 base from V and 3 bases from J, with 6 bases between. Here the CDR3 reads CASSLEGDTGELFF. CDR3 DNA sequence: TGTGCCAGCAGCTTAGAAGGAGACACCGGGGAGCTGTTTTTT.

With regard to this clonotype: Sequence at one end of the junction differs from germline and may be a read error. The gene calls are TRBV2 and TRBJ2-1, with D perhaps TRBD1 (5 bases). Germline V gene sequence: CDR1 SNHLY, CDR2 FYNNEI. The CDR3 consists of 10 residues. The CDR3 region is CASSDRAWSF. The CDR3 region has the DNA TGTGCCAGCAGTGACAGGGCTTGGTCCTTC.

This chain links TRBV6-1 with TRBJ2-7; the D gene is possibly TRBD1 (6 bases). The CDR3 totals 14 residues. Trimming cost V 5 bases and J 5 bases, with 16 bases left between them. Germline-derived CDR1 and CDR2 are MNHNS and SASEGT. The CDR3 loop reads CASSPKWDIDEQYF. The CDR3 coding sequence is TGTGCCAGCAGTCCAAAGTGGGACATCGACGAGCAGTACTTC.

This chain connects TRBV10-3 to TRBJ2-7, with TRBD2 matching over 8 bases. The CDR3 spans 13 residues. With 6 bases clipped from V and 5 bases from J, the junction kept 6 bases outside the gene matches. Germline assignment: CDR1 ENHRY and CDR2 SYGVKD. CDR3: CAISPGLENEQYF. DNA of the CDR3: TGTGCCATCAGCCCGGGACTAGAAAACGAGCAGTACTTC.

The V and J genes are TRBV18 and TRBJ2-1; D possibly corresponds to TRBD1 (6 bases). The CDR3 extends over 13 amino acids. Trimming took 3 bases from V and 6 from J, leaving 9 bases between them. The germline V gene encodes CDR1 KGHSH and CDR2 LQKENI. The CDR3 is CASSPDRGNEQFF. The CDR3 DNA reads as TGTGCCAGCTCACCGGACAGAGGCAATGAGCAGTTCTTC. Variable domain in full (rest from reference TRBV18 and TRBJ2-1): NAGVMQNPRHLVRRRGQEARLRCSPMKGHSHVYWYRQLPEEGLKFMVYLQKENIIDESGMPKERFSAEFPKEGPSILRIQQVVRGDSAAYFCASSPDRGNEQFFGPGTRLTVL.

This clonotype was found a few times. This chain joins TRBV6-5 and TRBJ1-2, with D perhaps matching TRBD1 (6 bases). V lost 2 bases and J 6 bases, leaving 13 bases between the germline ends. The CDR3 runs 14 residues. The germline V gene encodes CDR1 MNHEY and CDR2 SVGAGI. The CDR3 loop reads CASSYDPGVNGYTF. CDR3 DNA sequence: TGTGCCAGCAGTTACGATCCAGGGGTCAATGGCTACACCTTC.

The chain recombines TRBV10-3 with TRBJ2-7, with 7 nucleotides matching TRBD2. After removal of 4 bases from V and 5 bases from J, the junction contained 14 bases not matched to a gene. Germline loops: CDR1 ENHRY, CDR2 SYGVKD. CDR3 length: 16 amino acids. CDR3 region: CAISAQLLAEGHEQYF. The CDR3 region has the DNA TGTGCCATCAGTGCACAACTCCTAGCGGAGGGCCACGAGCAGTACTTC.

V is TRBV5-1 and J is TRBJ1-1; weak D call: TRBD1 (5 bases). V lost 4 bases to trimming and J lost 6 bases, with 13 bases between them. Germline assignment: CDR1 SGHRS and CDR2 YFSETQ. The CDR3 is 13 amino acids. The CDR3: CASSIAGASEAFF. DNA of the CDR3: TGCGCCAGCAGCATCGCTGGGGCTTCTGAAGCTTTCTTT.

The chain links TRBV6-5 to TRBJ1-2; maybe TRBD1 (6 bases). Trimming left V 5 bases short and J 8 bases short, with 12 bases between. CDR1 is MNHEY and CDR2 is SVGAGI in the germline V gene. There are 12 residues in the CDR3. CDR3 DNA sequence: TGTGCCAGCAGTAACGGGGGCGAGGGCTACACCTTC. Residues: CASSNGGEGYTF.

The chain joins TRBV15 to TRBJ1-5; possibly TRBD1 for D (5 bases). This CDR3 is built from 15 residues. V was pared by 0 bases and J by 7 bases, with 13 bases between. Germline CDR1 reads LNHNV; CDR2 reads YYDKDF (reference sequence). The CDR3 region has the DNA TGTGCCACCAGCAGAGAGTTCCTGCGGGACCAGCCCCAGCATTTT. Protein product: CATSREFLRDQPQHF.

The gene calls are TRBV28 and TRBJ2-7, with D tentatively TRBD1 (6 bases). CDR1 MDHEN and CDR2 SYDVKM come from the germline V gene. Trimming stripped 3 bases from V and 6 bases from J, with 12 bases between. This CDR3 is 13 amino acids long. The CDR3 reads CASSLGDKPEQYF. The CDR3 DNA follows: TGTGCCAGCAGTTTGGGGGACAAACCCGAGCAGTACTTC. Looking up the rest from reference TRBV28 and TRBJ2-7 gives the full variable domain: DVKVTQSSRYLVKRTGEKVFLECVQDMDHENMFWYRQDPGLGLRLIYFSYDVKMKEKGDIPEGYSVSREKKERFSLILESASTNQTSMYLCASSLGDKPEQYFGPGTRLTVT.

The chain's CDR3 is CASSETGIVGEQYF. For the CDR3, the DNA is TGTGCCAGTAGCGAGACAGGGATCGTGGGAGAGCAGTACTTC. V usage is TRBV19 and J usage is TRBJ2-7; TRBD1 matches 7 bases. V gave up 6 bases and J gave up 7 bases; unmatched junction bases: 12. This CDR3 has 14 amino acids. CDR1 and CDR2 from the germline V gene are LNHDA and SQIVND (reference sequence).

The V call is TRBV30, the J call TRBJ1-4; D unclear. Trimming shortened V by 0 bases and J by 7 bases, and 15 bases separated the two germline ends. CDR1 is GTSNPN and CDR2 is SVGIG in the germline V gene (reference sequence). The CDR3 runs to 15 residues. The CDR3 coding sequence is TGTGCCTGGAGTGTACAACAAGGCTCCAGTGAAAAACTGTTTTTT. This encodes CAWSVQQGSSEKLFF.